Following are 15 T cell receptor beta chains from one sample sequenced in a study of T cell responses to AZD1222 COVID-19 vaccine. Some clones are missing from TCRdb's copy, which holds only in-frame ones; the method was immunoSEQ multiplex PCR. The table has about 140,000 clones, 90% seen once; the top ten hold roughly 1.7%. Sequences were derived from peripheral blood, sampled on day 0 of AZD1222 vaccination. The receptors originated from an adult in good health.

V is TRBV11-3 and J is TRBJ2-2; no clear D gene. Germline loops: CDR1 SGHNT, CDR2 YENEEA. CDR3 size: 12 residues. Trimming shortened V by 5 bases and J by 3 bases, and 4 bases separated the two germline ends. CDR3 bases: TGTGCCAGCAGCCCTCACACCGGGGAGCTGTTTTTT. This translates into CASSPHTGELFF.

The chain carries TRBV19 and TRBJ1-5, with 8 nucleotides matching TRBD1. This CDR3 has 17 amino acids. V lost 3 bases and J lost 2; bases outside the gene matches: 9. In germline, CDR1 is LNHDA, CDR2 SQIVND (reference sequence). CDR3 sequence: CASSMLAGGLGNQPQHF. CDR3 DNA: TGTGCCAGTAGTATGCTGGCAGGGGGCCTAGGCAATCAGCCCCAGCATTTT.

This clone was picked up one time. The chain joins TRBV15 to TRBJ1-2, with D uncertain. There are 13 residues in the CDR3. Germline V gives CDR1 LNHNV, CDR2 YYDKDF (reference sequence). V was shortened by 0 bases and J by 4 bases, with 6 bases between the two germline ends. CDR3 in amino acids: CATSRDIGYGYTF. CDR3 bases: TGTGCCACCAGCAGAGATATCGGCTATGGCTACACCTTC.

This clone was detected a few times. The J gene is TRBJ1-1, the V gene TRBV7-7; D gene uncertain. This CDR3 is built from 14 residues. Germline V gene sequence: CDR1 SSHAT, CDR2 FNYEAQ (reference sequence). Trimming removed 5 bases at V and 4 bases at J, with 14 bases between. CDR3 region: CASSPGDGVTEAFF. DNA of the CDR3: TGTGCCAGCAGCCCAGGAGACGGGGTCACTGAAGCTTTCTTT.

CDR3 sequence reads: CASSSVPGYEQYF. CDR3 nucleotide sequence: TGTGCCAGCAGCTCGGTTCCGGGGTACGAGCAGTACTTC. This chain joins TRBV14 and TRBJ2-7, with D possibly matching TRBD2 (5 bases). Per germline, CDR1 SGHDN and CDR2 FVKESK. The V end lost 5 bases, the J end lost 4 bases, and 12 bases lay between the germline ends. This CDR3 region has 13 residues.

The V and J genes are TRBV6-4 and TRBJ2-2; D is unresolved. Trimming cost V 4 bases and J 7 bases, with 13 bases left between them. Germline V lookup: CDR1 MRHNA, CDR2 SNTAGT. This CDR3 has 14 residues. As DNA, the CDR3 is TGTGCCAGCAGTGCCCGGGTTGCCGGCGGGGAGCTGTTTTTT. Protein product: CASSARVAGGELFF.

This chain uses TRBV7-8 with TRBJ1-2; 9 bases match TRBD1. Germline V CDR1 and CDR2: SGHVS, FQNEAQ. CDR3 size: 16 residues. V shed 5 bases, J shed 0 bases, and the junction held 7 bases outside the gene matches. CDR3 in amino acids: CASSPFRQGANYGYTF. CDR3 sequence (DNA): TGTGCCAGCAGCCCATTCCGACAGGGGGCTAACTATGGCTACACCTTC. The whole variable domain, filled in from reference TRBV7-8 and TRBJ1-2, reads GAGVSQSPRYKVAKRGQDVALRCDPISGHVSLFWYQQALGQGPEFLTYFQNEAQLDKSGLPSDRFFAERPEGSVSTLKIQRTQQEDSAVYLCASSPFRQGANYGYTFGSGTRLTVV.

The chain is built from TRBV5-1 and TRBJ2-7; D is perhaps TRBD1 (6 bases). This CDR3 has 15 residues. Trimming took off 4 bases at V and 3 bases at J, with 17 bases between the two ends. From germline, CDR1 is SGHRS and CDR2 YFSETQ. The CDR3 spells CASSPDSKLYYEQYF. CDR3 in DNA: TGCGCCAGCAGCCCGGACAGTAAGCTATACTACGAGCAGTACTTC.

This clone was seen only once. The chain combines TRBV7-2 with TRBJ2-7; maybe TRBD1 (5 bases). The V end was cut by 3 bases, the J end by 6 bases, with 15 bases between. The CDR3 loop spans 14 amino acids. Germline values: CDR1 SGHTA, CDR2 FQGNSA. CDR3 sequence: CASSFGMRQTEQYF. CDR3 DNA: TGTGCCAGCAGCTTTGGTATGAGACAGACCGAGCAGTACTTC.

This clone has only one observation. J is TRBJ2-1 and V is TRBV21-1; TRBD2, the table's D call, lacks a check against the DNA. TRBV21-1 is a listed pseudogene. The CDR3 spans 14 residues. Written as DNA, the CDR3 is TGTGCCAGCAGCAAAGCCGGTCAAAACAATGAGCAGTTCTTC. Translating gives CASSKAGQNNEQFF.

The chain joins TRBV25-1 to TRBJ1-1, with D perhaps TRBD1 (5 bases). CDR1 and CDR2 from the germline V gene are MGHDK and SYGVNS. The CDR3 has 13 residues. Trimming pared 1 base from V and 4 bases from J, leaving 7 bases between. In DNA form, the CDR3 reads TGTGCCAGCAGTGAATGGGGGGTCACTGAAGCTTTCTTT. As protein: CASSEWGVTEAFF.

This rearrangement joins TRBV6-5 to TRBJ2-1, with 12 bases that match TRBD2. This CDR3 comprises 13 residues. Germline V gives CDR1 MNHEY, CDR2 SVGAGI. The J segment lost 7 bases and the V segment lost 7 bases, leaving 2 bases of the junction unmatched. CDR3 nucleotides: TGTGCCAGCACACTAGCGGGAGGAAATGAGCAGTTCTTC. This encodes CASTLAGGNEQFF.

This clone was counted between two and nine times. The rearrangement uses TRBV19 and TRBJ1-1, with D unresolved. Germline-derived CDR1 and CDR2 are LNHDA and SQIVND (reference sequence). The germline V and J ends were trimmed by 5 bases and 4 bases, with 11 bases remaining between them. The CDR3 contains 13 residues. This CDR3 reads CASSVKDGTEAFF. The CDR3 nucleotides are TGTGCCAGTAGTGTCAAAGATGGCACTGAAGCTTTCTTT.

The chain combines TRBV5-1 with TRBJ1-3; D not certain. V was cut by 3 bases and J by 8 bases, with 12 bases left in between. CDR3 length: 13 residues. The V gene's germline CDR1 is SGHRS and CDR2 YFSETQ. In DNA, the CDR3 is TGCGCCAGCAGCTCGGGCCCCCCCGACACCATATATTTT. This sequence encodes CASSSGPPDTIYF.

This clone was seen a handful of times. The genes are TRBV18 and TRBJ1-2; the match to TRBD1 covers 10 bases. With V trimmed by 5 bases and J by 3 bases, 3 bases remained unmatched. The CDR3 has 14 residues. Germline lookup yields CDR1 KGHSH and CDR2 LQKENI. As DNA, the CDR3 is TGTGCCAGCTCAAGGACAGGGGGAGACTATGGCTACACCTTC. Translation: CASSRTGGDYGYTF.